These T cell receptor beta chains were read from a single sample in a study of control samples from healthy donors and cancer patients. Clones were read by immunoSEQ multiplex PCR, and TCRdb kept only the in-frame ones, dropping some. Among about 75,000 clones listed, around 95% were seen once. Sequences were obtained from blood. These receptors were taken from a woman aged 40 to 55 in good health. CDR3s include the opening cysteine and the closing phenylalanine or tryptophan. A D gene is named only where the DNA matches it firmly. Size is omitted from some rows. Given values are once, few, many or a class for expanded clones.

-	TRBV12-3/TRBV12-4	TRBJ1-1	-	CASSLFITEAFF	TGTGCCAGCAGTTTATTTATCACTGAAGCTTTCTTT
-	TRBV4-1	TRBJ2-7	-	CASSQVWRGTSYEQYF	TGCGCCAGCAGCCAGGTTTGGAGGGGCACCTCCTACGAGCAGTACTTC
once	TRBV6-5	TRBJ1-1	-	CASSYSKRGVGTEAFF	TGTGCCAGCAGTTACTCGAAGAGAGGGGTGGGCACTGAAGCTTTCTTT
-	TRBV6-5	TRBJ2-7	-	CASSSGTRQYF	TGTGCCAGCAGTTCGGGTACGCGGCAGTACTTC
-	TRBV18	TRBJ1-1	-	CASSPLPQGSTEAFF	TGTGCCAGCTCACCACTTCCCCAGGGGTCCACTGAAGCTTTCTTT
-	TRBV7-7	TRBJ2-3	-	CASSSHRGGALGDTQYF	TGTGCTAGCAGCTCCCACCGGGGCGGCGCTCTGGGAGATACGCAGTATTTT
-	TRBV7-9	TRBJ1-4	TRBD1	CASSAKLGQDYEKLFF	TGTGCCAGCAGCGCAAAACTCGGACAGGACTATGAAAAACTGTTTTTT
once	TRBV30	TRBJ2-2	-	CAWSPTTGTNTGELFF	TGTGCCTGGAGTCCAACTACAGGGACGAACACCGGGGAGCTGTTTTTT
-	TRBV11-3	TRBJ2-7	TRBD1	CASSVQQGAGEQYF	TGTGCCAGCAGCGTCCAACAGGGGGCCGGGGAGCAGTACTTC
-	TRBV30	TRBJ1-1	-	CAWSVTQRGAFF	TGTGCCTGGAGTGTAACCCAAAGGGGAGCTTTCTTT
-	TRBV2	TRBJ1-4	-	CASSEGVTIEKLFF	TGTGCCAGCAGTGAAGGGGTTACTATTGAAAAACTGTTTTTT
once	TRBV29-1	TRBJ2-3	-	CSVKGSEGESTDTQYF	TGCAGCGTTAAGGGTTCGGAGGGGGAGAGCACAGATACGCAGTATTTT
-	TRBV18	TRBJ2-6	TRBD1	CASSFLTGNDALGANVLTF	TGTGCCAGCTCATTCCTGACAGGGAACGACGCTCTGGGCGCCAACGTCCTGACTTTC
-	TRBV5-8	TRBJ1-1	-	CASSLSYTEAFF	TGTGCCAGCAGCTTGTCGTACACTGAAGCTTTCTTT
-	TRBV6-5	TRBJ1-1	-	CASTLGVTEAFF	TGTGCCAGCACCCTCGGAGTGACTGAAGCTTTCTTT
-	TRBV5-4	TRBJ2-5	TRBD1	CASSLRQGQQETQYF	TGTGCCAGCAGCTTGCGACAGGGTCAGCAGGAGACCCAGTACTTC
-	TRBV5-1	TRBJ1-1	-	CASSPRMNTEAFF	TGCGCCAGCAGCCCAAGAATGAACACTGAAGCTTTCTTT
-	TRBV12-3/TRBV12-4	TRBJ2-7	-	CASSLPGENEQYF	TGTGCCAGCAGCCTCCCCGGGGAGAACGAGCAGTACTTC
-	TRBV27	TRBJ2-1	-	CASSFDELSNEQFF	TGTGCCAGCAGTTTTGATGAACTTTCAAATGAGCAGTTCTTC
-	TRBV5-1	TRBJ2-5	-	CASSLDGTLQETQYF	TGCGCCAGCAGCTTGGATGGGACCCTCCAAGAGACCCAGTACTTC
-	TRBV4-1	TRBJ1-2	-	CASSEVRAANYGYTF	TGCGCCAGCAGCGAAGTCCGTGCGGCTAACTATGGCTACACCTTC
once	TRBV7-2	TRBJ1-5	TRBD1	CASSLWTGGGSNQPQHF	TGTGCCAGCAGCCTCTGGACAGGGGGCGGAAGCAATCAGCCCCAGCATTTT
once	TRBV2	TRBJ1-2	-	CASTQGRRNYGYTF	TGTGCCAGCACCCAGGGAAGGAGAAACTATGGCTACACCTTC
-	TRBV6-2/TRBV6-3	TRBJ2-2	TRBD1	CASSFVRDRGYTGELFF	TGTGCCAGCAGTTTCGTCCGGGACAGGGGGTACACCGGGGAGCTGTTTTTT
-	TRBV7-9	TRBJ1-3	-	CASSPLFRSSGNTIYF	TGTGCCAGCAGCCCACTCTTTAGGTCCTCTGGAAACACCATATATTTT